The 14 T cell receptor beta chains in this list originate from one sample, sequenced in a study of human T cells and chemical hapten exposure. TCRdb recomputed calls from the RACE reads with MiXCR, one row per CDR3 protein. Here the sample spans fewer than 200,000 distinct CDR3 sequences, 20% to 25% being singletons. Time point here: patch test 1, 2 weeks after DPC sensitization. Treatment specified: therapeutic diphenylcyclopropenone sensitization with weekly scalp DPC. The sample in question was whole blood, obtained in connection with sensitization to the hapten diphenylcyclopropenone (DPC). Receptors were obtained from a woman between 45 and 60 years old with alopecia areata. Some clones in this sample may be carry-over from other donors' samples.

V usage is TRBV29-1 and J usage is TRBJ2-1; D tentatively fits TRBD1 or TRBD2 (6 bases each). The germline gives CDR1 SQVTM, CDR2 ANQGSEA. The germline V and J ends were trimmed by 3 bases and 1 base, with 16 bases remaining between them. This CDR3 comprises 16 residues. CDR3 sequence: CSVEYLGGRSYNEQFF. The CDR3 coding sequence is TGCAGCGTTGAGTATCTAGGGGGGCGATCCTACAATGAGCAGTTCTTC.

Only a few counts were recorded for this clonotype. V usage is TRBV11-2 and J usage is TRBJ2-2, with D hard to call. Trimming shortened V by 4 bases and J by 4 bases, and 16 bases separated the two germline ends. The CDR3 runs 16 residues. Germline assignment: CDR1 SGHAT and CDR2 FQNNGV. This CDR3 reads CASSSPRGPSTGELFF. As DNA, the CDR3 is TGTGCCAGCAGCTCGCCTCGCGGCCCGTCCACCGGGGAGCTGTTTTTT.

This clonotype was counted only a few times. The gene calls are TRBV12-2 and TRBJ1-4. TRBV12-2 is a pseudogene segment. The CDR3 sequence is 17 residues long. CDR3 coding DNA: TGTGCAAGTCGCTTAGCCGATTTATGGTCTAGGGATGAAAAACTGTTTTTT. It is translated as CASRLADLWSRDEKLFF.

This rearrangement joins TRBV29-1 to TRBJ1-1; TRBD1 might be the D (5 bases). The germline CDR1 and CDR2 sequences are SQVTM and ANQGSEA. The CDR3 runs 11 residues. V was pared by 2 bases and J by 8 bases, with 9 bases between. Here the CDR3 reads CSVESRGEAFF. The CDR3 DNA follows: TGCAGCGTTGAATCCCGGGGCGAAGCTTTCTTT. Complete variable domain (other parts from reference TRBV29-1 and TRBJ1-1): SAVISQKPSRDICQRGTSLTIQCQVDSQVTMMFWYRQQPGQSLTLIATANQGSEATYESGFVIDKFPISRPNLTFSTLTVSNMSPEDSSIYLCSVESRGEAFFGQGTRLTVV.

V and J are TRBV2 and TRBJ1-2; D is ambiguous. V lost 3 bases to trimming and J lost 0 bases, with 8 bases between them. Germline V CDR1 and CDR2: SNHLY, FYNNEI. This CDR3 spans 14 amino acids. CDR3 DNA: TGTGCCAGCAGTGACCCGTTAGCTAACTATGGCTACACCTTC. Its translation is CASSDPLANYGYTF.

This chain joins TRBV28 and TRBJ2-7; unclear D gene. The V gene's germline CDR1 is MDHEN and CDR2 SYDVKM. The ends were cut back, 1 base at V and 4 bases at J, with 11 bases in the middle. The CDR3 contains 14 residues. CDR3 protein: CASSLYSPGYEQYF. Here the CDR3 DNA reads TGTGCCAGCAGTTTATACAGCCCTGGTTACGAGCAGTACTTC.

The V call is TRBV20-1, the J call TRBJ1-5, with D maybe TRBD1 (6 bases). There are 12 residues in the CDR3. Trimming cost V 3 bases and J 4 bases, with 7 bases left between them. Per germline, CDR1 DFQATT and CDR2 SNEGSKA (reference sequence). The CDR3 sequence is CSARRGNQPQHF. The CDR3 DNA follows: TGCAGTGCTAGGAGGGGGAATCAGCCCCAGCATTTT.

This clonotype appeared many times. This chain links TRBV29-1 with TRBJ1-1; D call uncertain. The ends were cut back, 0 bases at V and 5 bases at J, with 10 bases in the middle. The CDR3 covers 13 residues. Germline V lookup: CDR1 SQVTM, CDR2 ANQGSEA. CDR3 nucleotides: TGCAGCGTTGAAGATCTCTCGGGGACTGAAGCTTTCTTT. Translation: CSVEDLSGTEAFF. The variable domain in full, with the rest retrieved from reference TRBV29-1 and TRBJ1-1, is SAVISQKPSRDICQRGTSLTIQCQVDSQVTMMFWYRQQPGQSLTLIATANQGSEATYESGFVIDKFPISRPNLTFSTLTVSNMSPEDSSIYLCSVEDLSGTEAFFGQGTRLTVV.

The sample holds a few counts of this clonotype. The rearrangement joins TRBV29-1 to TRBJ2-3, with a tentative D call TRBD2 (7 bases). The germline CDR1 and CDR2 sequences are SQVTM and ANQGSEA. Deletions cut 4 bases from V and 2 bases from J, with 19 bases between. The CDR3 spans 16 residues. CDR3 loop: CSVVRREGGVTDTQYF. The CDR3 DNA reads TGCAGCGTTGTGCGGCGGGAAGGGGGGGTCACAGATACGCAGTATTTT.

The V call is TRBV4-1, the J call TRBJ2-1, with D possibly matching TRBD2 (5 bases). The CDR3 has 16 amino acids. V shed 1 base and J shed 0 bases, with 10 bases lying between them. Germline loops: CDR1 MGHRA, CDR2 YSYEKL. The CDR3 loop is CASSQGSGSSYNEQFF. CDR3 in DNA: TGCGCCAGCAGCCAAGGATCGGGGAGCTCCTACAATGAGCAGTTCTTC.

This clonotype has a count of ten or more. The rearrangement joins TRBV20-1 to TRBJ2-2; either TRBD1 or TRBD2 may fit D (5 bases each). The V end was cut by 4 bases, the J end by 1 base, with 13 bases between. CDR3 size: 15 residues. The germline V gene encodes CDR1 DFQATT and CDR2 SNEGSKA (reference sequence). CDR3 in DNA: TGCAGTGCTAACCCGGGGCTCCTGAACACCGGGGAGCTGTTTTTT. It translates to CSANPGLLNTGELFF.

The sample holds a few counts of this clonotype. The chain employs TRBV10-3 and TRBJ2-7; 8 bases match TRBD2. Per germline, CDR1 ENHRY and CDR2 SYGVKD. This CDR3 contains 16 residues. The V segment lost 7 bases and the J segment 0 bases; nucleotides outside the gene matches: 11. Here the CDR3 reads CAITGPTTSGSYEQYF. The CDR3, as DNA: TGTGCCATCACCGGCCCCACCACTAGCGGCTCCTACGAGCAGTACTTC.

This clonotype came up a few times. This chain links TRBV7-2 with TRBJ2-7; D unresolved. Per germline, CDR1 SGHTA and CDR2 FQGNSA. The CDR3 extends over 11 amino acids. V lost 8 bases and J lost 4, with 9 bases in between. The CDR3 DNA reads as TGTGCCAGCGCCGACTTGTACGAGCAGTACTTC. This gives the protein CASADLYEQYF.

The V and J genes are TRBV7-2 and TRBJ2-5; no reliable D call. The CDR3 has 13 residues. In germline, CDR1 is SGHTA, CDR2 FQGNSA. Trimming shortened V by 0 bases and J by 5 bases, and 7 bases separated the two germline ends. The CDR3 sequence is CASSLAGYETQYF. The DNA of the CDR3 is TGTGCCAGCAGCTTAGCGGGTTACGAGACCCAGTACTTC.